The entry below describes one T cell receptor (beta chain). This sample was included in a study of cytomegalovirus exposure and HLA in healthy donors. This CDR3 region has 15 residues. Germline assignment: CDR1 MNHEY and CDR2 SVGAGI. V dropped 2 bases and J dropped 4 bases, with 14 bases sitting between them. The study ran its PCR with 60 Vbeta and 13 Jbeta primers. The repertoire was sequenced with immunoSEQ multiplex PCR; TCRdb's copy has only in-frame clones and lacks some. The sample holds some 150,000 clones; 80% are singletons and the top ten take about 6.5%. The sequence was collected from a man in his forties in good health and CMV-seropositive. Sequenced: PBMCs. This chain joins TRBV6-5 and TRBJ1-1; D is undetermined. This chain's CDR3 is CASSYLVRSATEAFF. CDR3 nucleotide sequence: TGTGCCAGCAGTTACCTTGTCAGGTCGGCCACTGAAGCTTTCTTT.